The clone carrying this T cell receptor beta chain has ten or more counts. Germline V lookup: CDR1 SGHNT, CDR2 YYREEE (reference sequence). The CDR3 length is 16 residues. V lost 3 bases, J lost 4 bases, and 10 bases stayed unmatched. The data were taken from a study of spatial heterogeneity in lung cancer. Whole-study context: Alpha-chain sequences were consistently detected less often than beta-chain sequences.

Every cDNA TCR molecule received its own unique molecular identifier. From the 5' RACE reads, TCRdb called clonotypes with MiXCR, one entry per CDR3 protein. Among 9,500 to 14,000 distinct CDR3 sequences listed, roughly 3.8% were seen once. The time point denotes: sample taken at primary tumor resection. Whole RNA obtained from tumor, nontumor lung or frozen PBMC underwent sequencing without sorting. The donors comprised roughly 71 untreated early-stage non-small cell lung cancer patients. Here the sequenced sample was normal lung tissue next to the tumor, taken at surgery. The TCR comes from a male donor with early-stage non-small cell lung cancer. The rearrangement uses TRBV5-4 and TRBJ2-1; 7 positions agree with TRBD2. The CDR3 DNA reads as TGTGCCAGCAGCTGGACTCGGGGCGGGGGTTACAATGAGCAGTTCTTC. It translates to CASSWTRGGGYNEQFF.